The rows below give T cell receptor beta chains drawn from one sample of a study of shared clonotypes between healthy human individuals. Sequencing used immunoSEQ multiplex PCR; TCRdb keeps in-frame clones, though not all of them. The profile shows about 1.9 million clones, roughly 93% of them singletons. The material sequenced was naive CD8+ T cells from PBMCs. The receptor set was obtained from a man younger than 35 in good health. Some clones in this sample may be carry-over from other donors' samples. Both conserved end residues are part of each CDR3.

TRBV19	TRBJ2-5	CASSIDLRETQYF
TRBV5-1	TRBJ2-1	CASKGDYSYNEQFF
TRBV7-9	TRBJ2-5	CASCEGFGTQYF
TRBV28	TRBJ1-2	CASSPAQGALVYGYTF
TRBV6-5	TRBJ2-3	CASSSELDTQYF
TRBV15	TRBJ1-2	CATSRAKGAGYTF
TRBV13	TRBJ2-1	CASSSRTGDYNEQFF
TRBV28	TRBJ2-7	CASSLSGGTYEQYF
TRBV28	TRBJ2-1	CASSLMGRGLVNEQFF
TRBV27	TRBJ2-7	CASSFLGDRDYEQYF
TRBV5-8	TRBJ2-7	CASRASGTYEQYF
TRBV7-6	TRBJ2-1	CASSRLVSSYNEQFF
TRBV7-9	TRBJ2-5	CASSENGTGDF
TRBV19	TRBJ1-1	CASSNPRGGLNTEAFF
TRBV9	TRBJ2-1	CASSLLMRDEQFF
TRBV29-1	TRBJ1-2	CSVGGEYYGYTF
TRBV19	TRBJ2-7	CASSMGPFYEQYF
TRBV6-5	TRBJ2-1	CASTTGDEQFF
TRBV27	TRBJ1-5	CASSSDRRNQPQHF
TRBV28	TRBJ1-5	CASRATRKDQPQHF
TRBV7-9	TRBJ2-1	CASSYGRNEQFF
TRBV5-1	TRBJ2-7	CASSLGGFAYEQYF
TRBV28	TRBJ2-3	CASPAGLALNADTQYF
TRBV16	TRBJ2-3	CASSQLREAADTQYF
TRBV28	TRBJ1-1	CASTPHGGWSEAFF
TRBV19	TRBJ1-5	CASSKTQGIGNQPQHF
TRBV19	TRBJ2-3	CASSISGIATDTQYF
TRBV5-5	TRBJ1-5	CASSLATGGGQPQHF
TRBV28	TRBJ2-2	CASSMLNTGELFF
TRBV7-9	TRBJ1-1	CASTLSTGNEAFF
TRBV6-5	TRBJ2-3	CASRVAGSTDTQYF
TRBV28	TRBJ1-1	CASSPLGQEAFF
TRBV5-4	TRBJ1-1	CASSGPGQPEAFF
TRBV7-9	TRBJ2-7	CASSLVEGGWAPYEQYF
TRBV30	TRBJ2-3	CASGDRRTDTQYF
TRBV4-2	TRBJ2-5	CASSQGAGGQETQYF
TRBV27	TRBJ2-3	CASSLFRSIQGQTDTQYF
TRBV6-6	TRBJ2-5	CASSYRGRQETQYF
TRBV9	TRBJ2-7	CASSVASSYEQYF
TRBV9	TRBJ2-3	CASSVVLGGGTDTQYF
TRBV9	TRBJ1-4	CASSVESARGELGKLFF
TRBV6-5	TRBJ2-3	CASSSDRGLADTQYF
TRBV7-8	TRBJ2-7	CASSLTPSGRAEEQYF
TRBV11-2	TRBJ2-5	CASGTPQETQYF
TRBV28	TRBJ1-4	CATAGTYNEKLFF